This record concerns one T cell receptor (beta chain) sequence. Its antigen remains unknown. The CDR3 is 15 residues long. CDR1 and CDR2 (germline): SGHAT, FQNNGV. After removal of 7 bases from V and 0 bases from J, the junction contained 6 bases not matched to a gene. These data are taken from a study of T cell responses to AZD1222 COVID-19 vaccine. Measured with immunoSEQ multiplex PCR; TCRdb has only the in-frame clones, and not every one. The repertoire holds roughly 84,000 clones, 70% to 90% seen once, with about 12% in the top ten. General study findings and limits: Nearly half of unique spike-specific TCRs reportedly avoided B.1.351 and B.1.1.7 mutated regions.

Combined were second doses at about 4 or about 12 weeks. This sequence joins TRBV11-2 and TRBJ2-1, with 7 bases identical to TRBD1. The sequence came from an adult who received the AZD1222 COVID-19 vaccine. This sample comprised peripheral blood, obtained 28 days after the second AZD1222 dose. CDR3 nucleotide sequence: TGTGCCAGCAATTTCGGGGACAGCTCCTACAATGAGCAGTTCTTC. Its protein is CASNFGDSSYNEQFF. Drawing the rest from reference TRBV11-2 and TRBJ2-1, the complete variable domain is EAGVAQSPRYKIIEKRQSVAFWCNPISGHATLYWYQQILGQGPKLLIQFQNNGVVDDSQLPKDRFSAERLKGVDSTLKIQPAKLEDSAVYLCASNFGDSSYNEQFFGPGTRLTVL.